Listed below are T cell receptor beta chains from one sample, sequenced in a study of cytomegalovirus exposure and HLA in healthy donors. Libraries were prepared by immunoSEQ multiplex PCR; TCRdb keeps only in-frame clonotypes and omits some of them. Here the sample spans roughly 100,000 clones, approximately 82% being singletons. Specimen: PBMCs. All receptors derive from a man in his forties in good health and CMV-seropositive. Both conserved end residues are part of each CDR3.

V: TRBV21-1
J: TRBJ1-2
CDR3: CASSSAEVGRDPYGYTF

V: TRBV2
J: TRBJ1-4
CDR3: CASSGGLYEKLFF

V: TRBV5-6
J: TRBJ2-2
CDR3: CASSQGGLDTGELFF

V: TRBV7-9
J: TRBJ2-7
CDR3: CASSPTSGLDEQYF

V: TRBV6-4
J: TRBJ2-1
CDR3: CASTLLDGKFF

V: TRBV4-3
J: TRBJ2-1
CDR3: CASSQAPRTGGVGGYNEQFF

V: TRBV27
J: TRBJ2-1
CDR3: CASSPVIAGPLYNEQFF

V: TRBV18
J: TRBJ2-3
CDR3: CASSPGGDTSTDTQYF

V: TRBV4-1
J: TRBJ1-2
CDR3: CASSQPTGGRGYTF

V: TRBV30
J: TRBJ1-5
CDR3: CAWSGGLTSNQPQHF

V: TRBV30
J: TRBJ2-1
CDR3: CAWEREINEQFF

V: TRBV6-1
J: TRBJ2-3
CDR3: CASSAGGLSTDTQYF

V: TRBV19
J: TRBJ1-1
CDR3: CASSPRTGGWTEAFF

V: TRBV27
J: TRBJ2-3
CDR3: CASSSGTGSLRGTDTQYF

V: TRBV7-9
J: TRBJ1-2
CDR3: CASSSSGTGNYGYTF

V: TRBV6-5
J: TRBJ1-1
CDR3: CASSYADSWGEAFF

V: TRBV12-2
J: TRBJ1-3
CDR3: CASRLARVF

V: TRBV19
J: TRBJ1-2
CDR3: CASSITGQATSTF

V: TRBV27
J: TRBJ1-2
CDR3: CASSPVPTVLYGYTF

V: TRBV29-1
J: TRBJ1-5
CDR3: CSVQGTINQPQHF

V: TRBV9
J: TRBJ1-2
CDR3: CTSGSGRGYGYTF

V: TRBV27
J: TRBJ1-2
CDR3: CASSLSKGGYGYTF

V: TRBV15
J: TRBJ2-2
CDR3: CATSRASGSYAGELFF

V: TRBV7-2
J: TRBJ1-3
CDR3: CASSLNTGTGNTIYF

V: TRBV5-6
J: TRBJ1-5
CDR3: CASSWNRDNQPQHF

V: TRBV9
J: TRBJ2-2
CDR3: CASSVVGGREANTGELFF

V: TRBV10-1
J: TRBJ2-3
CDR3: CASSGGGQGSTDTQYF

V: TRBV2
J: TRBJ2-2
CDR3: CASSPTGVTGELFF

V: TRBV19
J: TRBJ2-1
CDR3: CASSIRVNNEQFF

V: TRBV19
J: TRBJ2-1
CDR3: CASSVGLAGDNNEQFF

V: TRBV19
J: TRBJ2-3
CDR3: CASSIRSRGTDTQYF

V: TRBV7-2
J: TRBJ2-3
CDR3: CASSLGGGGTDTQYF

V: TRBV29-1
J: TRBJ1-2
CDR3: CSAAQGSNMGYTF

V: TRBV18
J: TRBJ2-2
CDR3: CASSRGQGSGELFF

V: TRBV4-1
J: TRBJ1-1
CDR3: CASSQGITGATYTEAFF

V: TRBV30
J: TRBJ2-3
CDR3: CAWYSTGPESTDTQYF

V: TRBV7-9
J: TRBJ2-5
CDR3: CASSLGVQASSQYF

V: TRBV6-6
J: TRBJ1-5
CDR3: CASTRQGSNQPQHF